Sequencing of this T cell receptor beta chain was carried out in a study of blood T cell repertoires in COVID-19. Across the study: The study drew acute and convalescent COVID-19 samples from the United States, Italy and Spain. PBMCs, B-cell-depleted T cells, or T cells were the source of the cDNA or gDNA that made up the material.

Germline V gene data show CDR1 as SGHTA and CDR2 as FQGNSA. The CDR3 totals 16 residues. The germline V and J ends were trimmed by 0 bases and 1 base, with 12 bases remaining between them. The method was immunoSEQ multiplex PCR; TCRdb's version includes in-frame clones alone and lacks a portion of them. The table shows roughly 75,000 clones, with approximately 77% occurring only once. Sequenced material: peripheral blood. This chain links TRBV7-2 with TRBJ1-1, with a weak D call TRBD1 (5 bases). This TCR was sampled from a woman between 70 and 85 years old with acute or convalescent COVID-19. The CDR3 loop is CASSLAAGLWNTEAFF. The CDR3 DNA follows: TGTGCCAGCAGCTTAGCGGCAGGGCTGTGGAACACTGAAGCTTTCTTT. Combining the CDR3 with reference TRBV7-2 and TRBJ1-1 gives the whole variable domain GAGVSQSPSNKVTEKGKDVELRCDPISGHTALYWYRQSLGQGLEFLIYFQGNSAPDKSGLPSDRFSAERTGGSVSTLTIQRTQQEDSAVYLCASSLAAGLWNTEAFFGQGTRLTVV.